This is a list of T cell receptor beta chains from one sample in a study of T cells in narcolepsy. The method was immunoSEQ multiplex PCR; TCRdb's version includes in-frame clones alone and lacks a portion of them. The sample lists 20,000 to 30,000 clones; roughly 85% were seen once. The sample consisted of memory (CD45RA-) CD4+ T cells from blood. All receptors derive from a human donor in good health. Both conserved end residues are part of each CDR3. A D gene is named only where the DNA matches it firmly. Some rows mark clone size as missing; the rest say once, few, many or name a class of expanded clone.

TRBJ2-1	15	TRBV5-1	-	TRBD2	TGCGCCAGCAGACAAGCGGGAGGGTCCTACAATGAGCAGTTCTTC	CASRQAGGSYNEQFF
TRBJ1-2	15	TRBV5-4	-	-	TGTGCCAGCAGCTTGGGGCAGAAATTCAACTATGGCTACACCTTC	CASSLGQKFNYGYTF
TRBJ2-3	15	TRBV9	-	-	TGTGCCAGCAGCGTAGTAGGGGCCAGCACAGATACGCAGTATTTT	CASSVVGASTDTQYF
TRBJ2-5	14	TRBV5-4	-	-	TGTGCCAGCAGGGGGGACTTCCGGGAAGAGACCCAGTACTTC	CASRGDFREETQYF
TRBJ2-6	18	TRBV11-2	-	-	TGTGCCAGCAGCTTCCCGCCCAGGGCGAGCTCTGGGGCCAACGTCCTGACTTTC	CASSFPPRASSGANVLTF
TRBJ2-1	14	TRBV11-2	-	-	TGTGCCAGCAGCTTAGAGAGCCTGGCTGGTGAGCAGTTCTTC	CASSLESLAGEQFF
TRBJ2-7	14	TRBV28	-	TRBD1	TGTGCCAGCAGTTTACAGGGACAGGGAAGGGAGCAGTACTTC	CASSLQGQGREQYF
TRBJ1-5	14	TRBV19	-	TRBD1	TGTGCCACCAAAACAGGGGGCGGCAATCAGCCCCAGCATTTT	CATKTGGGNQPQHF
TRBJ2-1	13	TRBV29-1	once	TRBD2	TGCAGCGTCAACCTAGCGGGCCCGGGTGAGCAGTTCTTC	CSVNLAGPGEQFF
TRBJ2-2	16	TRBV5-1	-	TRBD2	TGCGCCAGCAGCTTCTCGACTAGCTTAGACACCGGGGAGCTGTTTTTT	CASSFSTSLDTGELFF
TRBJ2-3	19	TRBV28	-	TRBD2	TGTGCCAGCAGTTTACCCTTCGGGACTAGCGGGCGGGGGGCAGATACGCAGTATTTT	CASSLPFGTSGRGADTQYF
TRBJ2-6	17	TRBV7-9	-	TRBD2	TGTGCCAGCACCCCGGGACTAGCGGGAGTTGGGGCCAACGTCCTGACTTTC	CASTPGLAGVGANVLTF
TRBJ2-5	11	TRBV7-2	-	-	TGTGCCAGCAGCCAAGGGTCGGAGAAGTACTTC	CASSQGSEKYF
TRBJ2-5	16	TRBV6-5	-	TRBD1	TGTGCCAGCAGTTACTCCCTAATGGGGACAGGGGAGACCCAGTACTTC	CASSYSLMGTGETQYF
TRBJ2-3	14	TRBV2	-	-	TGTGCCAGCAGTGCCCAGACGCCAGTCATTACGCAGTATTTT	CASSAQTPVITQYF
TRBJ2-2	16	TRBV6-1	-	TRBD1	TGTGCCAGCAGTGGACTGGGACAGGGGGCGCAAGGGGAGCTGTTTTTT	CASSGLGQGAQGELFF
TRBJ1-2	14	TRBV7-2	-	TRBD1	TGTGCCAGCAGGGAAGGACAGGGGTCCGGTGGCTACACCTTC	CASREGQGSGGYTF
TRBJ2-2	16	TRBV14	-	-	TGTGCCAGCAGCCAAGGACAGGTTTTCCTCACCGGGGAGCTGTTTTTT	CASSQGQVFLTGELFF
TRBJ2-7	11	TRBV20-1	-	-	TGCAGTGCCGCGGGACTGTGGGAGCAGTACTTC	CSAAGLWEQYF
TRBJ2-3	13	TRBV29-1	few	-	TGCAGCGTTGAACCCCGGAGCACAGATACGCAGTATTTT	CSVEPRSTDTQYF
TRBJ1-2	14	TRBV7-9	-	TRBD1	TGTGCCAGCAGCTCGGGACAGGGCACGCAGGGCTACACCTTC	CASSSGQGTQGYTF
TRBJ1-5	14	TRBV5-5	-	-	TGTGCCAGCAGCTTGGGTCGCAGCAATCAGCCCCAGCATTTT	CASSLGRSNQPQHF
TRBJ2-2	17	TRBV28	-	TRBD1	TGTGCCAGCAGTTTGTCCACAGGGGGTTCAAACACCGGGGAGCTGTTTTTT	CASSLSTGGSNTGELFF
TRBJ1-1	13	TRBV6-6	-	-	TGTGCCAGCAGTCTATCAGGGTCCACTGAAGCTTTCTTT	CASSLSGSTEAFF
TRBJ2-1	13	TRBV11-3	-	-	TGTGCCAGCAGCTTAGATCCCCGGGAAGAGCAGTTCTTC	CASSLDPREEQFF
TRBJ2-6	15	TRBV6-5	-	-	TGTGCCAGCAGGATGGACAGCTCTGGGGCCAACGTCCTGACTTTC	CASRMDSSGANVLTF
TRBJ2-7	14	TRBV19	-	-	TGTGCCAGTAGAGAGACAGGAGGGACCTACGAGCAGTACTTC	CASRETGGTYEQYF
TRBJ2-5	13	TRBV2	-	TRBD1	TGTGCCCGCGGGACAGGGGGGGGGAAGACCCAGTACTTC	CARGTGGGKTQYF
TRBJ1-6	16	TRBV4-3	-	-	TGCGCCAGCAGCCCATCTGTTGGGGGTAATAATTCACCCCTCCACTTT	CASSPSVGGNNSPLHF
TRBJ1-2	14	TRBV27	-	-	TGTGCCAGTATGCGGGAGTCAGGGAGCAATGGCTACACCTTC	CASMRESGSNGYTF
TRBJ2-1	15	TRBV9	-	TRBD2	TGTGCCAGCAGCGCCACTAGCGGGAGCATCAATGAGCAGTTCTTC	CASSATSGSINEQFF
TRBJ1-6	15	TRBV6-5	-	-	TGTGCCAGCAGTTCGACTGGGGGCGGCAGTTCACCCCTCCACTTT	CASSSTGGGSSPLHF
TRBJ2-1	11	TRBV11-2	-	-	TGTGCCAGCAGCCCCCCGGTTGAGCAGTTCTTC	CASSPPVEQFF
TRBJ2-1	15	TRBV19	few	TRBD1	TGTGCCAGTAGTCCTGACAGGGGCTCCTACAATGAGCAGTTCTTC	CASSPDRGSYNEQFF
TRBJ1-3	14	TRBV19	-	-	TGTGCCAGTAGCCGAGGACGGATTGGAAACACCATATATTTT	CASSRGRIGNTIYF
TRBJ2-3	17	TRBV5-6	-	TRBD2	TGTGCCAGCAGCACCGGGACTAGCGGGAGGCCACCAGATACGCAGTATTTT	CASSTGTSGRPPDTQYF
TRBJ2-3	14	TRBV10-3	-	-	TGTGCCACCACCTTTGTGGGGGGCACAGATACGCAGTATTTT	CATTFVGGTDTQYF
TRBJ1-3	16	TRBV5-5	once	-	TGTGCCAGCAGCTTGGATCAAGGGGCGGCTGGAAACACCATATATTTT	CASSLDQGAAGNTIYF
TRBJ1-4	15	TRBV9	-	TRBD1	TGTGCCAGCAGCGTAGACCAGGGGGCGCTTGAAAAACTGTTTTTT	CASSVDQGALEKLFF
TRBJ1-1	15	TRBV27	-	-	TGTGCCAGCAGTCCCCTGGTATTTTGGGGCACTGAAGCTTTCTTT	CASSPLVFWGTEAFF
TRBJ1-5	14	TRBV28	-	-	TGTGCCAGCAGGGAGGGGCGGCACAATCAGCCCCAGCATTTT	CASREGRHNQPQHF
TRBJ2-7	15	TRBV4-2	-	TRBD2	TGTGCCAGCAGCCAAGCACTAGCGGAGTTCTACGAGCAGTACTTC	CASSQALAEFYEQYF
TRBJ2-2	16	TRBV5-6	-	-	TGTGCCAGCAGCTTCTGGTTCACACCGAACACCGGGGAGCTGTTTTTT	CASSFWFTPNTGELFF
TRBJ2-4	13	TRBV6-5	-	-	TGTGCCAGCAGTGTGAAGGGACTGAACATTCAGTACTTC	CASSVKGLNIQYF
TRBJ2-5	12	TRBV27	few	-	TGTGCCAGCAGTTTTTCTCAAGAGACCCAGTACTTC	CASSFSQETQYF
TRBJ2-1	17	TRBV13	-	TRBD2	TGTGCCAGCAGCCCCGAAGGTACTAGCGGGGGATACAATGAGCAGTTCTTC	CASSPEGTSGGYNEQFF
TRBJ2-4	17	TRBV4-1	-	-	TGCGCCAGCAGCCAAGATGACCGGGGCAGTGCCAAAAACATTCAGTACTTC	CASSQDDRGSAKNIQYF
TRBJ2-3	14	TRBV9	-	-	TGTGCCAGCAGCGTTGGAAGCCACACAGATACGCAGTATTTT	CASSVGSHTDTQYF
TRBJ2-7	14	TRBV7-2	-	-	TGTGCCAGCAGGTTTCGCGGGACCTCCTACGAGCAGTACTTC	CASRFRGTSYEQYF
TRBJ1-2	16	TRBV9	-	-	TGTGCCAGCACGACCTGGCACTCAAGAAAGACCTATGGCTACACCTTC	CASTTWHSRKTYGYTF